Described below is a single TCR beta chain sequence and its context. Its antigen is not identified. With 1 base removed from V and 8 bases from J, the gap between germline ends came to 11 bases. CDR1 is LNHDA, CDR2 SQIVND, per germline (reference sequence). The CDR3 is made up of 14 amino acids. These data belong to a study of T cell responses to AZD1222 COVID-19 vaccine. Overall study findings and caveats: Baseline antibody screening turned up just six seropositive AZD1222 recipients. Donors were largely white British and mainly female; clonal diversity was possibly underestimated.

Clones were sequenced by immunoSEQ multiplex PCR, and TCRdb holds only the in-frame ones, with some missing. The repertoire holds approximately 50,000 clones, with roughly 85% as singletons. The TCR was taken from an adult in good health. This sequence joins TRBV19 and TRBJ2-2; TRBD2 might be the D (6 bases). Source: peripheral blood, taken on day 0 of MenACWY control vaccination. The CDR3 is CASSIALASGELFF. The CDR3 DNA follows: TGTGCCAGTAGTATAGCACTAGCAAGTGGGGAGCTGTTTTTT. Using reference TRBV19 and TRBJ2-2 for the parts outside the CDR3, the full variable domain is DGGITQSPKYLFRKEGQNVTLSCEQNLNHDAMYWYRQDPGQGLRLIYYSQIVNDFQKGDIAEGYSVSREKKESFPLTVTSAQKNPTAFYLCASSIALASGELFFGEGSRLTVL.